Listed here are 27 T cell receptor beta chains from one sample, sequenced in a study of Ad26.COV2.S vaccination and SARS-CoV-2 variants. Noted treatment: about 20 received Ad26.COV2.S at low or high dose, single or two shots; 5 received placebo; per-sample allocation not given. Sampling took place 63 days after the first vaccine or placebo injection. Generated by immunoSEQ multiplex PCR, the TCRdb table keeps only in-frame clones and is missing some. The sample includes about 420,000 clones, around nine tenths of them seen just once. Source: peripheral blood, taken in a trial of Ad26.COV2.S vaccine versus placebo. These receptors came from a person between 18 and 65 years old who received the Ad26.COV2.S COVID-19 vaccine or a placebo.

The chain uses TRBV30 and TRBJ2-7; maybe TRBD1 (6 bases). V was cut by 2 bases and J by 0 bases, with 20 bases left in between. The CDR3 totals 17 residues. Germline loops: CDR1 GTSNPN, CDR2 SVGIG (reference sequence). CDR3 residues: CAWSSPTGADFSYEQYF. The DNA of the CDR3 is TGTGCCTGGAGTTCCCCGACAGGTGCAGACTTCTCCTACGAGCAGTACTTC.

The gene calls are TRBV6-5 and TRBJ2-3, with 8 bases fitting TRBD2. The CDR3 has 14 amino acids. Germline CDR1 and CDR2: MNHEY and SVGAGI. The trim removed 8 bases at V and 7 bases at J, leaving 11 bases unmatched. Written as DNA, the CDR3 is TGTGCCAGCTCACCCGGGCGGGGGGCGTATACGCAGTATTTT. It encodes CASSPGRGAYTQYF.

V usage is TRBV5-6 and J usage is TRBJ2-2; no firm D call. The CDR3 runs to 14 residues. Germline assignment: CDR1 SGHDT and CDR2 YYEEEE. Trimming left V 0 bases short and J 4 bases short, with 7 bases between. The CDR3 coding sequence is TGTGCCAGCAGCTTGGATAGATTCACCGGGGAGCTGTTTTTT. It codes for CASSLDRFTGELFF. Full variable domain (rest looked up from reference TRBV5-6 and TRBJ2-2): DAGVTQSPTHLIKTRGQQVTLRCSPKSGHDTVSWYQQALGQGPQFIFQYYEEEERQRGNFPDRFSGHQFPNYSSELNVNALLLGDSALYLCASSLDRFTGELFFGEGSRLTVL.

In DNA form, the CDR3 reads TGTGCCAGCAGTGAAGTTCCACTAACCCTACGAGGGCAGTACTTC. This codes for CASSEVPLTLRGQYF. The rearrangement uses TRBV2 and TRBJ2-7; D ambiguous. The CDR3 is made up of 15 amino acids. Germline CDR1 SNHLY, CDR2 FYNNEI. V lost 1 base, J lost 9 bases, and 19 bases lay in between.

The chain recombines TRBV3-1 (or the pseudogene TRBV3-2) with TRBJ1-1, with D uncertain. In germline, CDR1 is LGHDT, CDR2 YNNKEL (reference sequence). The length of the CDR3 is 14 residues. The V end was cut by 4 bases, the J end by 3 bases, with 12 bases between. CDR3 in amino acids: CASSPSYRDTEAFF. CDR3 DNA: TGTGCCAGCAGCCCTTCGTACCGGGACACTGAAGCTTTCTTT.

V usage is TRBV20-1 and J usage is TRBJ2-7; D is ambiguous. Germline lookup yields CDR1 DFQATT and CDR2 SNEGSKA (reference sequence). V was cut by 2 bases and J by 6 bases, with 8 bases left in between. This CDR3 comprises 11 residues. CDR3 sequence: CSARSQSEQYF. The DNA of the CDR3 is TGCAGTGCTAGATCCCAGAGCGAGCAGTACTTC.

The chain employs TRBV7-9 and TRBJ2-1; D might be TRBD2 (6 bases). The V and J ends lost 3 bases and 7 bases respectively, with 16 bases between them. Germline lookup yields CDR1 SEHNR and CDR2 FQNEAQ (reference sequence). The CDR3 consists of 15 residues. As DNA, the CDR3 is TGTGCCAGCAGCTTTAGGACCGCGGAGGGGAATGAGCAGTTCTTC. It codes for CASSFRTAEGNEQFF.

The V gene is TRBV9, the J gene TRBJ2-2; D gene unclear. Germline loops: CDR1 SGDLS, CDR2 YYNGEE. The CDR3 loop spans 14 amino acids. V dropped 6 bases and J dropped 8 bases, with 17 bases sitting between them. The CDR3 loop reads CASTLGHKTGELFF. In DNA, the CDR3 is TGTGCCAGCACCCTAGGCCATAAGACTGGGGAGCTGTTTTTT. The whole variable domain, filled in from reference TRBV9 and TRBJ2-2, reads DSGVTQTPKHLITATGQRVTLRCSPRSGDLSVYWYQQSLDQGLQFLIQYYNGEERAKGNILERFSAQQFPDLHSELNLSSLELGDSALYFCASTLGHKTGELFFGEGSRLTVL.

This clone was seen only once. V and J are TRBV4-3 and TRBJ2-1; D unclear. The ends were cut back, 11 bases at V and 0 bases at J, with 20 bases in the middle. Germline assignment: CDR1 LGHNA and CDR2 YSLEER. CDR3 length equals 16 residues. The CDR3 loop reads CASSPWGRSSYNEQFF. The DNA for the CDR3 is TGCGCCTCGTCTCCCTGGGGTCGAAGCTCCTACAATGAGCAGTTCTTC.

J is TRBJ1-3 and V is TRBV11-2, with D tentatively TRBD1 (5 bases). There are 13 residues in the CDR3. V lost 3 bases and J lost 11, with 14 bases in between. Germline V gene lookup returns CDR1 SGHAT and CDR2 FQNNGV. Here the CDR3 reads CASSFWGTVPIYF. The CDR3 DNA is TGTGCCAGCAGCTTTTGGGGGACCGTCCCCATATATTTT.

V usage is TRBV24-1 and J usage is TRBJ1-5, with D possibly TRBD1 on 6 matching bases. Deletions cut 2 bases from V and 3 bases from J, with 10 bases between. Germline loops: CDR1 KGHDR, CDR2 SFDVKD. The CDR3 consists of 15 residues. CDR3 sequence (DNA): TGTGCCACCAGTGATTCAGGACAGTTCAATCAGCCCCAGCATTTT. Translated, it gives CATSDSGQFNQPQHF.

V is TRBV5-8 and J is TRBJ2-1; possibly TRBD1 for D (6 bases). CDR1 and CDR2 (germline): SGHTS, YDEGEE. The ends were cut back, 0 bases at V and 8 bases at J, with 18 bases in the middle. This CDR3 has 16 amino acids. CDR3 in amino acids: CASSLGSGHPWDEQFF. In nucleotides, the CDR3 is TGTGCCAGCAGCTTGGGCTCGGGACACCCATGGGATGAGCAGTTCTTC.

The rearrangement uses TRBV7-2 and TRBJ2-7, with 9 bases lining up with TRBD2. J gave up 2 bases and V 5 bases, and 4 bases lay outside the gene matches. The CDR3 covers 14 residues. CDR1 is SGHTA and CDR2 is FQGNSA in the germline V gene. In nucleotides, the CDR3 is TGTGCCAGCAGCGATAGCGGGGGCCCCTACGAGCAGTACTTC. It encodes CASSDSGGPYEQYF.

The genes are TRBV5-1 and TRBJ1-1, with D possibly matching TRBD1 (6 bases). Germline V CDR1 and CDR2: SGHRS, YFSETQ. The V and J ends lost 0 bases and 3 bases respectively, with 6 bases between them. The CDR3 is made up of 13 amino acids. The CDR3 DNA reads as TGCGCCAGCAGCTTGGCAGGGGACACTGAAGCTTTCTTT. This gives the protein CASSLAGDTEAFF.

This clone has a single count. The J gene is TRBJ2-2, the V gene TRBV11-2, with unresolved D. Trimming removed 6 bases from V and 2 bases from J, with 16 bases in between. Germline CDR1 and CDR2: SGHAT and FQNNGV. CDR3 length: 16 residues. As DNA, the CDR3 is TGTGCCAGCAGTTCGTTTCGAGGAACTAACACCGGGGAGCTGTTTTTT. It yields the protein CASSSFRGTNTGELFF.

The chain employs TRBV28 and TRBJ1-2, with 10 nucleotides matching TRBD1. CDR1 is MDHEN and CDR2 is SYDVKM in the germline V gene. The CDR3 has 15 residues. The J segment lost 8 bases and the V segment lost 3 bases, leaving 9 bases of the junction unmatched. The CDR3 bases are TGTGCCAGCAGTTTGGGGGCGACAGGGGGCGCAGGCTACACCTTC. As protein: CASSLGATGGAGYTF.

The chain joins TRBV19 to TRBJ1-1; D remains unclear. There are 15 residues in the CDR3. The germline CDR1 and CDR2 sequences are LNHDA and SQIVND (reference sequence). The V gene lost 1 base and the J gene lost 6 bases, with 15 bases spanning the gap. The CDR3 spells CASSIGYGVGAEAFF. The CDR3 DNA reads TGTGCCAGTAGTATAGGGTACGGGGTCGGCGCTGAAGCTTTCTTT.

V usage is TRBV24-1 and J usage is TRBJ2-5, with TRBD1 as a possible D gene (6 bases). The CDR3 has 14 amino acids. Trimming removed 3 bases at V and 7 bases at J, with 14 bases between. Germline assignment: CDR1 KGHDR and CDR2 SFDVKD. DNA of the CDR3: TGTGCCACCAGTGATCTTACAGGGTCCGCGACCCAGTACTTC. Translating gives CATSDLTGSATQYF.

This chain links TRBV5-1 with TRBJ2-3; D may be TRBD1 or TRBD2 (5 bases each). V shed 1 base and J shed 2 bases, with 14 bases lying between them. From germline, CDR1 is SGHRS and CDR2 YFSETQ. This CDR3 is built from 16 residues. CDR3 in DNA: TGCGCCAGCAGCTTGTGGGGGAATGACGCCACAGATACGCAGTATTTT. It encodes CASSLWGNDATDTQYF.

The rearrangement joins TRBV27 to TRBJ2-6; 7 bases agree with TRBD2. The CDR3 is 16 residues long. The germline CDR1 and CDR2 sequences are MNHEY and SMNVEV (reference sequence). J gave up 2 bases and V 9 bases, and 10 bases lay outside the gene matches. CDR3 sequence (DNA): TGTGCCAGTCAGTGGGGGGGGAAGGCTGGGGCCAACGTCCTGACTTTC. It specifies CASQWGGKAGANVLTF.

CDR3 nucleotides: TGCGCCAGCAGCCAAGGGCGGACAGGGACGGACGAAAAACTGTTTTTT. This sequence encodes CASSQGRTGTDEKLFF. V is TRBV4-3 and J is TRBJ1-4, with 8 bases aligning to TRBD1. The V gene end was trimmed by 1 base and the J gene end by 8 bases; junction bases not matched to a gene: 9. The CDR3 contains 16 residues. The germline gives CDR1 LGHNA, CDR2 YSLEER.

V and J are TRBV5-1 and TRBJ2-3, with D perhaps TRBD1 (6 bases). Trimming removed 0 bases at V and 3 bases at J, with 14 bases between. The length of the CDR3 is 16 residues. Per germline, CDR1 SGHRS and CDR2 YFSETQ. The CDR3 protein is CASSLVGGRSTDTQYF. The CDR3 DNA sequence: TGCGCCAGCAGCTTGGTAGGGGGAAGGTCGACAGATACGCAGTATTTT.

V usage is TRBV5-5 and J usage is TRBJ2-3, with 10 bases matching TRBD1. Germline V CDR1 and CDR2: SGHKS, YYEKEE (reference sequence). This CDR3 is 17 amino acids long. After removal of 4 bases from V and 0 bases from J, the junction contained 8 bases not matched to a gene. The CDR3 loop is CASSIRTGGGSTDTQYF. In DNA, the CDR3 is TGTGCCAGCAGCATCCGGACAGGGGGAGGTAGCACAGATACGCAGTATTTT.

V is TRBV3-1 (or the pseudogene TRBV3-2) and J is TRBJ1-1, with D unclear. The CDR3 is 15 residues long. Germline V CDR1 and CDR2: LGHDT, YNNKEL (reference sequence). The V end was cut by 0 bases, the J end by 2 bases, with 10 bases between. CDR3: CASSQEATDNTEAFF. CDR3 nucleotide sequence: TGTGCCAGCAGCCAAGAAGCTACAGATAACACTGAAGCTTTCTTT.

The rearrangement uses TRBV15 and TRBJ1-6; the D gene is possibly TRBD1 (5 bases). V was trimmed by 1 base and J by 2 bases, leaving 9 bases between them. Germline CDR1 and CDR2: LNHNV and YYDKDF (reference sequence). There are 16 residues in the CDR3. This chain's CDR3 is CATSRGRDAYNSPLHF. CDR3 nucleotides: TGTGCCACCAGCAGAGGCCGGGACGCCTATAATTCACCCCTCCACTTT.

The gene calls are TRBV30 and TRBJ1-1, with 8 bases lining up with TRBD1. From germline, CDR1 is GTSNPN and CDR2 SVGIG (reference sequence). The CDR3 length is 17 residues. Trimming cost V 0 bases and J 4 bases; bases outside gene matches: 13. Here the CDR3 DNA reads TGTGCCTGGAGTGTACGGACAGGGCGGGGGCCGGGCACTGAAGCTTTCTTT. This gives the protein CAWSVRTGRGPGTEAFF.

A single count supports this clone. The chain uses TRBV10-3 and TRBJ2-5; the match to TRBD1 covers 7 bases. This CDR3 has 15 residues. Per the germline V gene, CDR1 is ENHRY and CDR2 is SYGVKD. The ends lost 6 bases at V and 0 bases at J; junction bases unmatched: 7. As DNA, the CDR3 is TGTGCCATCAGATCCACGACAGGGCACCAAGAGACCCAGTACTTC. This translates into CAIRSTTGHQETQYF.